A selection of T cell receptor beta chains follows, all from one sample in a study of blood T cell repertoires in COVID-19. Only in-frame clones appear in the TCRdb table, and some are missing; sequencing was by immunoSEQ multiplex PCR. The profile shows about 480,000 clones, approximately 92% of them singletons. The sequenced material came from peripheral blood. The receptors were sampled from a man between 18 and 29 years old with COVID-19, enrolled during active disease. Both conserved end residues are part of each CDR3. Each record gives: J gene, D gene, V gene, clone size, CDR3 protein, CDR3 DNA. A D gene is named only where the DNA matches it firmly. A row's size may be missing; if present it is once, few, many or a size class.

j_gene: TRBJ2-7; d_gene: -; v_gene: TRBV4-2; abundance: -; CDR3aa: CASSRDWTYEQYF; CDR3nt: TGTGCCAGCTCCCGGGACTGGACCTACGAGCAGTACTTC
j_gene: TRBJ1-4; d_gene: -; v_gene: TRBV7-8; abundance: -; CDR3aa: CASSLGSGELIEKLFF; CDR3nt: TGTGCCAGCAGCTTAGGGTCGGGGGAACTGATTGAAAAACTGTTTTTT
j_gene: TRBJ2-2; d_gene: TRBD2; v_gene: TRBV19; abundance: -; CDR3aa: CASSRRGGIPTGELFF; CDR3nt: TGTGCCAGTAGTAGGCGGGGGGGCATACCGACCGGGGAGCTGTTTTTT
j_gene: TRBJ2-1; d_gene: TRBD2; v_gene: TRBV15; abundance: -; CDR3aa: CATSRKAGLAFNEQFF; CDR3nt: TGTGCCACCAGCAGAAAGGCGGGACTAGCCTTCAATGAGCAGTTCTTC
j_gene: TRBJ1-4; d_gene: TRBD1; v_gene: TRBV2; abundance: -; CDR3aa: CASSGQGLANEKLFF; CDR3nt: TGTGCCAGCAGCGGACAGGGGTTAGCTAATGAAAAACTGTTTTTT
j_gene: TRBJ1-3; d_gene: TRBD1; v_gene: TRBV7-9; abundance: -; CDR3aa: CASASPGQGGNTIYF; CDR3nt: TGTGCCAGCGCATCTCCGGGACAGGGAGGAAACACCATATATTTT
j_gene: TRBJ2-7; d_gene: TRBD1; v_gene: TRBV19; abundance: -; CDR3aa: CASSFRDRAPYEQYF; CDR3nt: TGTGCCAGTAGTTTCCGGGACAGGGCCCCCTACGAGCAGTACTTC
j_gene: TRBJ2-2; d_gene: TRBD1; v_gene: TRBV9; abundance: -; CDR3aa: CASSARTGTANTGELFF; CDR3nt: TGTGCCAGCAGCGCCAGAACCGGGACAGCGAACACCGGGGAGCTGTTTTTT
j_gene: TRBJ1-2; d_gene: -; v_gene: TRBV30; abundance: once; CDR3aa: CAAQTYGYTF; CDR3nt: TGTGCTGCCCAGACTTATGGCTACACCTTC
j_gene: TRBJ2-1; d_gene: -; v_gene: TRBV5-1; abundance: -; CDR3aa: CASSETGSSSYNEQFF; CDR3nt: TGCGCCAGCTCCGAGACAGGTTCCAGCTCCTACAATGAGCAGTTCTTC
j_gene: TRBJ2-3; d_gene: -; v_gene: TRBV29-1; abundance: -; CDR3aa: CSVEADSTDTQYF; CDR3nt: TGCAGCGTTGAGGCGGATAGCACAGATACGCAGTATTTT
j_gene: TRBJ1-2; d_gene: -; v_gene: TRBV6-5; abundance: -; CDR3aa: CASSFGSYGYTF; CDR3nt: TGTGCCAGCAGTTTTGGCTCCTATGGCTACACCTTC
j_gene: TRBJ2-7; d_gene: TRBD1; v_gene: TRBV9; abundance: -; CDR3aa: CASSDGQGYEQYF; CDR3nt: TGTGCCAGCAGCGATGGACAGGGCTACGAGCAGTACTTC
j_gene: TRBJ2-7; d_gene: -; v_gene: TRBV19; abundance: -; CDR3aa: CASSTIAVRTYEQYF; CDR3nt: TGTGCCAGTAGTACCATAGCGGTTCGAACCTACGAGCAGTACTTC
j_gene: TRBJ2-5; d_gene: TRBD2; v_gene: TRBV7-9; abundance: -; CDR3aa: CASSLGLAEETQYF; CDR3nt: TGTGCCAGCAGCCTGGGACTAGCGGAAGAGACCCAGTACTTC
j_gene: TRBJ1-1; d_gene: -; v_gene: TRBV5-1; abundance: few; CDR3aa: CASSLVVSGNTEAFF; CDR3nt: TGCGCCAGCAGCTTGGTAGTCTCAGGGAACACTGAAGCTTTCTTT
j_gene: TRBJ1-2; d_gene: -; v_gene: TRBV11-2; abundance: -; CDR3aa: CASSLAEDNGYTF; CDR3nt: TGTGCCAGCAGCTTAGCAGAGGATAATGGCTACACCTTC
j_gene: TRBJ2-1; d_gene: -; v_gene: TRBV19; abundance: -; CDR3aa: CASSSNGGYSEQFF; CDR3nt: TGTGCCAGTAGTAGTAATGGAGGGTATAGCGAGCAGTTCTTC
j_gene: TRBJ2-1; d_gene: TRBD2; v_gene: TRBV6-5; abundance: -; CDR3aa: CASSSLAGGPTEQFF; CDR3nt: TGTGCCAGCAGCTCTCTAGCGGGGGGGCCAACTGAGCAGTTCTTC
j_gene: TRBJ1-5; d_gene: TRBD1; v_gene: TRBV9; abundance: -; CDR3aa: CASSAGTGAYSNQPQHF; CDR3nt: TGTGCCAGCAGCGCCGGGACAGGGGCCTATAGCAATCAGCCCCAGCATTTT
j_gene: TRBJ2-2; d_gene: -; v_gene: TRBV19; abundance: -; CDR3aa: CASHNRANTGELFF; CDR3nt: TGTGCCAGTCACAACAGGGCGAACACCGGGGAGCTGTTTTTT
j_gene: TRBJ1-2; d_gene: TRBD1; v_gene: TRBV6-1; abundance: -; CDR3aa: CASSELGTGSYGYTF; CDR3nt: TGTGCCAGCAGTGAACTCGGGACAGGGAGCTATGGCTACACCTTC